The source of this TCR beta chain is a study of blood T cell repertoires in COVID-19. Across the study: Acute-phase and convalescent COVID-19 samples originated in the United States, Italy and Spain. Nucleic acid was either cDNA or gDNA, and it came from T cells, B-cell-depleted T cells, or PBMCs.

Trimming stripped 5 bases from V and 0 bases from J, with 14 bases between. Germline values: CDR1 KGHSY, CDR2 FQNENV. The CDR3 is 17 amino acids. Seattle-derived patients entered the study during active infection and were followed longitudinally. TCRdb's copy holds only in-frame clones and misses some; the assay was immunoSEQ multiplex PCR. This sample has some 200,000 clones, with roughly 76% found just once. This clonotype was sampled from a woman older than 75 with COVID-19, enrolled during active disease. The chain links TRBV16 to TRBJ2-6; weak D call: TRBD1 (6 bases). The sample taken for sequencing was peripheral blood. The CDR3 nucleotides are TGTGCCAGCAGCGGCAGATGGGACAACTCTGGGGCCAACGTCCTGACTTTC. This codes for CASSGRWDNSGANVLTF.